Following are 30 T cell receptor beta chains from one sample sequenced in a study of T-cell reconstitution after alpha-beta-depleted transplantation in children. Unique molecular identifiers tagged the TCRbeta library. In TCRdb, the PCR reads were re-called with MiXCR into one record per CDR3 protein. The sample consists of approximately 240,000 distinct CDR3 sequences, about 9.2% of them appearing once. The sequences come from PBMCs from the stem cell graft donor, collected from the stem cell graft. These receptors all stem from a human donor who donated a stem cell graft to a child with acute lymphoblastic leukemia.

In this sample, this clonotype turned up many times. V and J are TRBV29-1 and TRBJ1-1; no clear D. V dropped 4 bases and J dropped 0 bases, with 6 bases sitting between them. The CDR3 runs 12 residues. Germline CDR1 SQVTM, CDR2 ANQGSEA. This CDR3 reads CSVGRMNTEAFF. CDR3 nucleotide sequence: TGCAGCGTTGGACGTATGAACACTGAAGCTTTCTTT. Looking up the rest from reference TRBV29-1 and TRBJ1-1 gives the full variable domain: SAVISQKPSRDICQRGTSLTIQCQVDSQVTMMFWYRQQPGQSLTLIATANQGSEATYESGFVIDKFPISRPNLTFSTLTVSNMSPEDSSIYLCSVGRMNTEAFFGQGTRLTVV.

This clonotype turned up a few times. The chain uses TRBV20-1 and TRBJ1-2, with D possibly matching TRBD1 (5 bases). Per the germline V gene, CDR1 is DFQATT and CDR2 is SNEGSKA (reference sequence). The CDR3 is 11 residues long. Trimming removed 8 bases at V and 4 bases at J, with 11 bases between. CDR3 coding DNA: TGCAGTTCCGGGGCTGGCTATGGCTACACCTTC. Translating it yields CSSGAGYGYTF.

This sequence joins TRBV7-8 and TRBJ2-1; 7 bases align to TRBD2. Germline CDR1 SGHVS, CDR2 FQNEAQ. V lost 3 bases and J lost 6; bases outside the gene matches: 8. CDR3 length: 15 amino acids. The CDR3 protein is CASSFDGRKANEQFF. The CDR3 DNA follows: TGTGCCAGCAGCTTTGACGGGAGGAAAGCCAATGAGCAGTTCTTC.

The table lists this clonotype with many counts. The chain uses TRBV5-8 and TRBJ2-3; perhaps D is TRBD1 or TRBD2 (5 bases each). The ends were cut back, 7 bases at V and 4 bases at J, with 13 bases in the middle. This CDR3 comprises 13 residues. CDR1 is SGHTS, CDR2 YDEGEE, per germline. DNA for the CDR3: TGTGCCAGCCGGGGCCTGCCCCCAGATACGCAGTATTTT. Protein sequence: CASRGLPPDTQYF.

The rearrangement joins TRBV3-1 to TRBJ2-3, with TRBD2 matching 11 bases. This CDR3 spans 16 amino acids. The germline CDR1 and CDR2 sequences are LGHDT and YNNKEL (reference sequence). V lost 4 bases, J lost 1 base, and 4 bases stayed unmatched. The DNA for the CDR3 is TGTGCCAGCAGCCCCCCGACTAGCGGGGGCACAGATACGCAGTATTTT. Translating gives CASSPPTSGGTDTQYF.

The table lists this clonotype with a few counts. The J gene is TRBJ1-1, the V gene TRBV12-3 or TRBV12-4, with D tentatively TRBD1 (5 bases). With 6 bases removed from V and 13 bases from J, the gap between germline ends came to 15 bases. The CDR3 runs to 11 residues. DNA for the CDR3: TGTGCCAGCAGGGGGACCTCGAATGTTTTCTTT. This gives the protein CASRGTSNVFF.

This clonotype was recorded at least ten times. The V gene is TRBV12-3 or TRBV12-4, the J gene TRBJ1-5; D gene uncertain. There are 14 residues in the CDR3. The V gene lost 6 bases and the J gene lost 5 bases, with 14 bases spanning the gap. CDR3 coding DNA: TGTGCCAGCAGCTTCGACGGACCTGATCAGCCCCAGCATTTT. Translated: CASSFDGPDQPQHF.

J is TRBJ1-1 and V is TRBV30; D ambiguous. V dropped 7 bases and J dropped 4 bases, with 22 bases sitting between them. Germline assignment: CDR1 GTSNPN and CDR2 SVGIG (reference sequence). This CDR3 comprises 15 residues. The chain's CDR3 is CASNKAYLLGTEAFF. CDR3 coding DNA: TGTGCCTCAAACAAGGCGTACCTTTTGGGCACTGAAGCTTTCTTT. Combining the CDR3 with reference TRBV30 and TRBJ1-1 gives the whole variable domain SQTIHQWPATLVQPVGSPLSLECTVEGTSNPNLYWYRQAAGRGLQLLFYSVGIGQISSEVPQNLSASRPQDRQFILSSKKLLLSDSGFYLCASNKAYLLGTEAFFGQGTRLTVV.

V and J are TRBV5-4 and TRBJ2-1, with 7 bases matching TRBD2. V gave up 0 bases and J gave up 7 bases; unmatched junction bases: 10. The CDR3 extends over 16 amino acids. Germline V lookup: CDR1 SGHNT, CDR2 YYREEE (reference sequence). The CDR3 DNA reads TGTGCCAGCAGCTTGGGGGTTAACCAGGGAGGGAATGAGCAGTTCTTC. It translates to CASSLGVNQGGNEQFF.

Ten or more counts support this clonotype. The V call is TRBV3-1, the J call TRBJ2-7, with D perhaps given as TRBD1 or TRBD2 (6 bases each). Trimming removed 4 bases from V and 6 bases from J, with 13 bases in between. Germline V lookup: CDR1 LGHDT, CDR2 YNNKEL (reference sequence). The CDR3 is 13 residues long. CDR3 protein: CASSPRGVGEQYF. CDR3 bases: TGTGCCAGCAGCCCAAGGGGGGTCGGCGAGCAGTACTTC.

V usage is TRBV3-1 and J usage is TRBJ1-2, with 7 nucleotides matching TRBD1. The CDR3 loop spans 13 amino acids. The V and J ends lost 4 bases and 6 bases, in that order; junction bases with no gene match: 5. CDR1 is LGHDT, CDR2 YNNKEL, per germline (reference sequence). The chain's CDR3 is CASSRKGTDGYTF. The CDR3 region has the DNA TGTGCCAGCAGCCGAAAGGGGACAGATGGCTACACCTTC.

This clonotype was recorded only once. The rearrangement joins TRBV29-1 to TRBJ1-3; D gene unclear. CDR1 and CDR2 (germline): SQVTM, ANQGSEA. The germline V and J ends were trimmed by 2 bases and 3 bases, with 5 bases remaining between them. The CDR3 runs to 12 residues. CDR3 amino acids: CSVENFGNTIYF. The CDR3 region has the DNA TGCAGCGTTGAAAACTTTGGAAACACCATATATTTT.

This clonotype was recorded at least ten times. The J gene is TRBJ2-3, the V gene TRBV3-1, with D perhaps matching TRBD1 (5 bases). Trimming left V 0 bases short and J 8 bases short, with 12 bases between. The length of the CDR3 is 14 residues. Germline CDR1 reads LGHDT; CDR2 reads YNNKEL (reference sequence). CDR3 bases: TGTGCCAGCAGCCAAGACGCCAGGGTTGGTACGCAGTATTTT. Translating gives CASSQDARVGTQYF.

The table lists this clonotype with many counts. This rearrangement joins TRBV2 to TRBJ1-2, with TRBD1 as a possible D gene (6 bases). V gave up 3 bases and J gave up 0 bases, with 8 bases separating them. The CDR3 is 14 amino acids. CDR1 is SNHLY and CDR2 is FYNNEI in the germline V gene. CDR3: CASSDRGSNYGYTF. In DNA form, the CDR3 reads TGTGCCAGCAGTGATAGGGGGTCTAACTATGGCTACACCTTC.

In this sample, this clonotype turned up many times. The chain combines TRBV4-3 with TRBJ2-7; possibly TRBD1 for D (6 bases). This CDR3 contains 13 residues. Per germline, CDR1 LGHNA and CDR2 YSLEER. Trimming left V 5 bases short and J 3 bases short, with 11 bases between. The CDR3 spells CASSSDRNYEQYF. The DNA of the CDR3 is TGCGCCAGCAGCTCGGACAGAAACTACGAGCAGTACTTC.

The chain combines TRBV3-1 with TRBJ1-2; 7 bases line up with TRBD1. This CDR3 has 18 amino acids. Germline trimming cut 1 base from V and 4 bases from J; bases unmatched to any gene: 15. Germline lookup yields CDR1 LGHDT and CDR2 YNNKEL (reference sequence). This chain's CDR3 is CASSQVSPSEGAIYGYTF. In DNA, the CDR3 is TGTGCCAGCAGCCAAGTTTCCCCTAGCGAGGGGGCAATCTATGGCTACACCTTC.

There are a few counts of this clonotype. CDR3: CASSYSPGDQPQHF. In DNA form, the CDR3 reads TGTGCCAGCAGTTACTCCCCAGGGGATCAGCCCCAGCATTTT. The rearrangement joins TRBV6-2 or TRBV6-3 to TRBJ1-5, with TRBD1 as a possible D gene (6 bases). Germline values: CDR1 MNHEY, CDR2 SVGEGT. This CDR3 spans 14 amino acids. Between the trimmed V and J ends, which lost 0 bases and 5 bases, there was a span of 8 bases.

This clonotype has only a few counts. CDR3 in DNA: TGTGCCAGCAGCTTAGTCGAGTATGAGCAGTTCTTC. It codes for CASSLVEYEQFF. J is TRBJ2-1 and V is TRBV11-3; the D is unclear. This CDR3 spans 12 amino acids. With 1 base removed from V and 8 bases from J, the gap between germline ends came to 6 bases. Germline V gene data show CDR1 as SGHNT and CDR2 as YENEEA.

This sequence joins TRBV10-3 and TRBJ1-3; tentative D call: TRBD1 (6 bases). V was clipped by 11 bases and J by 2 bases, with 10 bases between them. Per germline, CDR1 ENHRY and CDR2 SYGVKD. This CDR3 has 12 residues. The CDR3 loop reads CAARGAGNTIYF. DNA of the CDR3: TGTGCCGCGAGGGGGGCTGGAAACACCATATATTTT.

This clonotype was recorded a few times. The J gene is TRBJ2-1, the V gene TRBV9, with 8 bases lining up with TRBD1. Per the germline V gene, CDR1 is SGDLS and CDR2 is YYNGEE. V trimming: 0 bases; J trimming: 9 bases; junction bases outside the gene matches: 8. CDR3 length: 15 residues. DNA for the CDR3: TGTGCCAGCAGCGTAGTGGGTCAGGGGGCTGGTGAGCAGTTCTTC. It is translated as CASSVVGQGAGEQFF.

The V call is TRBV11-2, the J call TRBJ2-1; 12 bases fit TRBD2. CDR1 and CDR2 from the germline V gene are SGHAT and FQNNGV. V lost 2 bases, J lost 8 bases, and 4 bases stayed unmatched. This CDR3 is 15 amino acids long. The CDR3 DNA is TGTGCCAGCAGCTTACATTCTAGCGGGGGGGATGAGCAGTTCTTC. Its protein product is CASSLHSSGGDEQFF. Using reference TRBV11-2 and TRBJ2-1 for the parts outside the CDR3, the full variable domain is EAGVAQSPRYKIIEKRQSVAFWCNPISGHATLYWYQQILGQGPKLLIQFQNNGVVDDSQLPKDRFSAERLKGVDSTLKIQPAKLEDSAVYLCASSLHSSGGDEQFFGPGTRLTVL.

The chain links TRBV11-2 to TRBJ2-7; maybe TRBD1 (5 bases). Germline loops: CDR1 SGHAT, CDR2 FQNNGV. V lost 0 bases and J lost 6, with 18 bases in between. This CDR3 comprises 16 residues. The CDR3 bases are TGTGCCAGCAGCTTAGATCACAGGCTAAGCCCAGGCGAGCAGTACTTC. This codes for CASSLDHRLSPGEQYF.

At least ten counts were recorded for this clonotype. This sequence joins TRBV29-1 and TRBJ1-1, with 12 bases identical to TRBD1. Germline assignment: CDR1 SQVTM and CDR2 ANQGSEA. The CDR3 loop spans 14 amino acids. Trimming cost V 6 bases and J 6 bases; bases outside gene matches: 8. The CDR3 DNA follows: TGCAGCGTGTCCGGGACAGGGGGCCAGTCTGAAGCTTTCTTT. Translation gives CSVSGTGGQSEAFF.

J is TRBJ2-7 and V is TRBV11-2, with a possible D match to TRBD2 (5 bases). The CDR3 runs 15 residues. CDR1 SGHAT and CDR2 FQNNGV come from the germline V gene. Trimming stripped 0 bases from V and 4 bases from J, with 13 bases between. The CDR3 sequence: CASSLDPGLGYEQYF. CDR3 coding DNA: TGTGCCAGCAGCTTAGATCCGGGGTTGGGATACGAGCAGTACTTC.

In DNA form, the CDR3 reads TGTGCCAGCAGCCATCGTTTCGGTGGCTACGAGCAGTACTTC. Translating it yields CASSHRFGGYEQYF. The V and J genes are TRBV3-1 and TRBJ2-7; no reliable D call. Germline lookup yields CDR1 LGHDT and CDR2 YNNKEL (reference sequence). The CDR3 has 14 amino acids. V shed 3 bases and J shed 3 bases, with 12 bases lying between them.

Only a few counts were recorded for this clonotype. V usage is TRBV27 and J usage is TRBJ1-2, with D possibly matching TRBD1 (5 bases). This CDR3 is built from 16 residues. V lost 3 bases, J lost 4 bases, and 18 bases lay in between. Germline CDR1 reads MNHEY; CDR2 reads SMNVEV (reference sequence). The CDR3 here is CASSLGGEGVSYGYTF. Here the CDR3 DNA reads TGTGCCAGCAGTTTGGGGGGGGAGGGTGTTAGCTATGGCTACACCTTC.

Many counts were recorded for this clonotype. Here the CDR3 reads CASKVVQGQETQYF. CDR3 coding DNA: TGCGCCAGCAAAGTGGTACAGGGCCAAGAGACCCAGTACTTC. The J gene is TRBJ2-5, the V gene TRBV5-1; tentative D call: TRBD1 (6 bases). The germline V and J ends were trimmed by 6 bases and 1 base, with 13 bases remaining between them. CDR1 and CDR2 (germline): SGHRS, YFSETQ. This CDR3 region has 14 residues. Full variable domain (missing parts from reference TRBV5-1 and TRBJ2-5): KAGVTQTPRYLIKTRGQQVTLSCSPISGHRSVSWYQQTPGQGLQFLFEYFSETQRNKGNFPGRFSGRQFSNSRSEMNVSTLELGDSALYLCASKVVQGQETQYFGPGTRLLVL.

This clonotype was picked up a small number of times. The chain has TRBV2 and TRBJ2-1; the match to TRBD2 covers 11 bases. The CDR3 extends over 14 amino acids. The junction had 10 bases not matched to a gene; V was cut back by 10 bases and J by 8 bases. Germline values: CDR1 SNHLY, CDR2 FYNNEI. The CDR3 nucleotides are TGTGCCACCTTTGGTAGCGGGGGGGCCCATGAGCAGTTCTTC. It codes for CATFGSGGAHEQFF.

This clonotype appeared many times. The gene calls are TRBV5-5 and TRBJ1-4; possible D gene TRBD1, 5 bases. The CDR3 has 15 amino acids. V was cut by 0 bases and J by 7 bases, with 13 bases left in between. Germline CDR1 is SGHKS and CDR2 is YYEKEE (reference sequence). CDR3 in DNA: TGTGCCAGCAGCTTGGCCGGGGGTAGGGGTGAAAAACTGTTTTTT. Translated, it gives CASSLAGGRGEKLFF.

This clonotype was counted only a few times. The chain carries TRBV27 and TRBJ1-1; D remains unclear. Germline V gene lookup returns CDR1 MNHEY and CDR2 SMNVEV (reference sequence). This CDR3 is built from 14 residues. V was cut by 5 bases and J by 5 bases, with 15 bases left in between. CDR3 sequence reads: CASSPLGGWTEAFF. For the CDR3, the DNA is TGTGCCAGCAGTCCATTAGGAGGGTGGACTGAAGCTTTCTTT.